A selection of T cell receptor beta chains follows, all from one sample in a study of blood T cell repertoires in COVID-19. Sequencing used immunoSEQ multiplex PCR; TCRdb keeps in-frame clones, though not all of them. Of around 200,000 clones detected, around nine tenths appear once; the ten largest clones hold 0.95% to 1.3%. Sequencing was performed on peripheral blood. These receptors originate from a man aged 25-45 years with acute or convalescent COVID-19. Both conserved end residues are part of each CDR3. A D gene is named only where the DNA matches it firmly.

>TRBD2|TRBJ2-7|TRBV18
CASSQLAGVRSYEQYF
TGTGCCAGCTCGCAACTAGCGGGAGTTCGGTCCTACGAGCAGTACTTC
>NA|TRBJ1-1|TRBV9
CASSTGQMNTEAFF
TGTGCCAGCAGTACAGGACAGATGAACACTGAAGCTTTCTTT
>NA|TRBJ2-7|TRBV9
CASSVAGSTYEQYF
TGTGCCAGCAGCGTAGCGGGGAGCACCTACGAGCAGTACTTC
>TRBD2|TRBJ2-5|TRBV9
CASSVGVGREETQYF
TGTGCCAGCAGCGTAGGCGTCGGGAGGGAGGAGACCCAGTACTTC
>NA|TRBJ2-2|TRBV14
CASSQATLYTGELFF
TGTGCCAGCAGCCAGGCGACACTTTACACCGGGGAGCTGTTTTTT
>NA|TRBJ2-6|TRBV6-1
CASSEWVAGANVLTF
TGTGCCAGCAGTGAATGGGTAGCCGGGGCCAACGTCCTGACTTTC
>NA|TRBJ1-5|TRBV2
CASSERGNQPQHF
TGTGCCAGCAGTGAAAGGGGGAATCAGCCCCAGCATTTT
>NA|TRBJ2-1|TRBV28
CASGRNEQFF
TGTGCCAGCGGGCGCAATGAGCAGTTCTTC
>NA|TRBJ1-2|TRBV5-1
CASSLDDRGNYGYTF
TGCGCCAGCAGCTTGGATGACCGGGGGAACTATGGCTACACCTTC
>NA|TRBJ1-5|TRBV28
CASRPRGGGSNQPQHF
TGTGCCAGCAGGCCCCGGGGGGGCGGTAGCAATCAGCCCCAGCATTTT